This TCR beta chain emerged from a study of cytomegalovirus exposure and HLA in healthy donors. The germline CDR1 and CDR2 sequences are SGDLS and YYNGEE. The CDR3 totals 15 residues. With 4 bases removed from V and 7 bases from J, the gap between germline ends came to 20 bases. This clone appeared a single time. Antigen: not known. Overall study results and limits: The listing of 150 or so TCR beta chains classed them as cytomegalovirus-associated. Across HLA loci, a later analysis found differing TCR association rates, with DRB1 most and HLA-C fewest. CMV antigen specificity was confirmed in vitro for a few CMV-associated chains. Among TCR beta chains of equal frequency, HLA-associated ones were more clonally expanded in a later analysis.

PCR was performed using 60 Vbeta and 13 Jbeta primers. Generated by immunoSEQ multiplex PCR, the TCRdb table keeps only in-frame clones and is missing some. This table has approximately 54,000 clones, 82% appearing once. The sample comprised PBMCs. This clonotype originated in a young woman in good health and CMV-seronegative. V gene TRBV9 combines with J gene TRBJ2-5; TRBD2 might be the D (6 bases). CDR3 DNA sequence: TGTGCCAGCAGCTCAGACCCTGAACCCGGGGGGACCCAGTACTTC. Its translation is CASSSDPEPGGTQYF.